A selection of T cell receptor beta chains follows, all from one sample in a study of beta chain features in type 1 diabetes. The assay was immunoSEQ multiplex PCR, and TCRdb's table has in-frame clones only and misses some. The sample lists over 150,000 clones, approximately 7.9% occurring once. The specimen was central memory CD4+ T cells from blood. The receptors stem from a man aged 18-30 years with type 1 diabetes. Both conserved end residues are trimmed from each CDR3. Each record gives: V gene, D gene, J gene, CDR3 protein. D genes are given only for firm matches.

v_gene: TRBV19
d_gene: NA
j_gene: TRBJ2-3
CDR3aa: ASKEGDTQY

v_gene: TRBV7-2
d_gene: NA
j_gene: TRBJ1-1
CDR3aa: ASSLQENTEAF

v_gene: TRBV29-1
d_gene: TRBD2
j_gene: TRBJ2-1
CDR3aa: SVGRGAGVVNNEQF

v_gene: TRBV29-1
d_gene: NA
j_gene: TRBJ2-5
CDR3aa: SVLAQRQETQY

v_gene: TRBV14
d_gene: TRBD2
j_gene: TRBJ2-7
CDR3aa: ASSPSLVRAGAYEQY

v_gene: TRBV30
d_gene: TRBD1
j_gene: TRBJ1-3
CDR3aa: AWDAGGGNTIY

v_gene: TRBV5-1
d_gene: TRBD1
j_gene: TRBJ1-2
CDR3aa: ASSLSGDRGYGYT

v_gene: TRBV7-9
d_gene: NA
j_gene: TRBJ2-1
CDR3aa: ASSKGGDPYNEQF

v_gene: TRBV6-1
d_gene: NA
j_gene: TRBJ1-2
CDR3aa: ASSEALGDGYT

v_gene: TRBV15
d_gene: NA
j_gene: TRBJ2-5
CDR3aa: ATSRDTYQETQY

v_gene: TRBV5-3
d_gene: NA
j_gene: TRBJ2-1
CDR3aa: ARLAGPDRDHEQF

v_gene: TRBV25-1
d_gene: NA
j_gene: TRBJ2-3
CDR3aa: ASSGAASGRGDTQY

v_gene: TRBV10-3
d_gene: NA
j_gene: TRBJ2-5
CDR3aa: AISNRGFQETQY

v_gene: TRBV10-3
d_gene: TRBD2
j_gene: TRBJ2-7
CDR3aa: AISEGTSGSSIYEQY

v_gene: TRBV4-2
d_gene: NA
j_gene: TRBJ1-5
CDR3aa: ASSQDEGEYNQPQH

v_gene: TRBV18
d_gene: TRBD1
j_gene: TRBJ2-7
CDR3aa: ASSPGQGPSYEQY

v_gene: TRBV7-2
d_gene: NA
j_gene: TRBJ1-3
CDR3aa: ASSSATGNTIY

v_gene: TRBV6-6
d_gene: TRBD2
j_gene: TRBJ2-1
CDR3aa: ASSYPLAGGYNEQF

v_gene: TRBV7-8
d_gene: TRBD1
j_gene: TRBJ2-3
CDR3aa: ASSPNGQAADTQY

v_gene: TRBV9
d_gene: NA
j_gene: TRBJ2-1
CDR3aa: ASSVQGSYNEQF

v_gene: TRBV2
d_gene: TRBD1
j_gene: TRBJ2-5
CDR3aa: ASSREGQGGETQY

v_gene: TRBV28
d_gene: NA
j_gene: TRBJ1-2
CDR3aa: ASSLTGFGYT

v_gene: TRBV10-3
d_gene: NA
j_gene: NA
CDR3aa: AISGGDSYEQY

v_gene: TRBV11-3
d_gene: NA
j_gene: TRBJ2-5
CDR3aa: ASSPGGTWETQY

v_gene: TRBV18
d_gene: TRBD2
j_gene: TRBJ2-5
CDR3aa: ASSRTGTSHQETQY

v_gene: TRBV18
d_gene: NA
j_gene: TRBJ2-1
CDR3aa: ASSPRSGEGNEQF

v_gene: TRBV11-2
d_gene: TRBD1
j_gene: TRBJ2-1
CDR3aa: ASGGQGANEQF

v_gene: TRBV13
d_gene: TRBD1
j_gene: TRBJ2-1
CDR3aa: ASSWSMTGGYNEQF

v_gene: TRBV5-6
d_gene: TRBD1
j_gene: TRBJ1-2
CDR3aa: ASSFQGAGGYT

v_gene: TRBV5-4
d_gene: TRBD2
j_gene: TRBJ2-1
CDR3aa: ASSPGGRGYNEQF

v_gene: TRBV11-3
d_gene: NA
j_gene: TRBJ1-2
CDR3aa: ASSLGRSRFYT

v_gene: TRBV5-8
d_gene: TRBD1
j_gene: TRBJ2-1
CDR3aa: ASSTLTSTGNGEQF

v_gene: TRBV19
d_gene: NA
j_gene: TRBJ2-7
CDR3aa: ASSPRAGSSYEQY

v_gene: TRBV5-1
d_gene: TRBD1
j_gene: TRBJ2-5
CDR3aa: ASSLFPGQQETQY

v_gene: TRBV7-2
d_gene: NA
j_gene: TRBJ2-6
CDR3aa: ASSQQLSGANVLT

v_gene: TRBV4-1
d_gene: NA
j_gene: TRBJ2-7
CDR3aa: ASSQESNRDYEQY

v_gene: TRBV29-1
d_gene: TRBD2
j_gene: TRBJ2-3
CDR3aa: SARLAGRDTQY

v_gene: TRBV18
d_gene: NA
j_gene: TRBJ1-2
CDR3aa: ASSPPGADGYT

v_gene: TRBV6-5
d_gene: NA
j_gene: TRBJ2-1
CDR3aa: ASSYASSYNEQF

v_gene: TRBV7-9
d_gene: NA
j_gene: TRBJ2-1
CDR3aa: ASSLTRYNEQF

v_gene: TRBV30
d_gene: NA
j_gene: TRBJ1-1
CDR3aa: AWSRGTDTEAF

v_gene: TRBV25-1
d_gene: TRBD1
j_gene: TRBJ2-2
CDR3aa: AVRGTGATGELF

v_gene: TRBV19
d_gene: NA
j_gene: TRBJ2-1
CDR3aa: ASSMRYDEQF

v_gene: TRBV7-2
d_gene: NA
j_gene: TRBJ2-7
CDR3aa: ASSRSGSSYEQY

v_gene: TRBV28
d_gene: NA
j_gene: TRBJ1-2
CDR3aa: ASVGNGYT

v_gene: TRBV19
d_gene: TRBD1
j_gene: TRBJ1-1
CDR3aa: ASSGQGNTEAF

v_gene: TRBV7-2
d_gene: NA
j_gene: TRBJ2-5
CDR3aa: ASSPQGETQY

v_gene: TRBV9
d_gene: NA
j_gene: TRBJ1-6
CDR3aa: ASSGAGLENSPLH

v_gene: TRBV11-2
d_gene: NA
j_gene: TRBJ2-5
CDR3aa: ASRSGPGQY

v_gene: TRBV4-3
d_gene: TRBD1
j_gene: TRBJ2-1
CDR3aa: ASSHEGAAGIYEQF

v_gene: TRBV4-2
d_gene: NA
j_gene: TRBJ2-7
CDR3aa: ASSQGQNTYEQY

v_gene: TRBV5-1
d_gene: TRBD1
j_gene: TRBJ2-6
CDR3aa: ASSFLQGSPRANVLT